This T cell receptor (beta chain) stems from a study of shared clonotypes between healthy human individuals (dated by TCRdb to between 2020 and 2021). About the investigation overall: Two women and three men aged 18 to 49 years were included in the cohort. Per donor, three plates each were used for CD4 naive and CD4 memory, two for CD8 naive, and one for CD8 memory. To estimate repertoire size and how much clonotype sharing occurs between individuals, the study deeply sequenced the blood TCR repertoires of five healthy adults. To increase sequencing depth and limit assay-specific biases, different laboratories used diverse techniques to prepare libraries and sequence TCR repertoires. Each donor's leukapheresis produced roughly between about 0.85 and 10 billion PBMCs.

The V end loses 8 bases and the J end loses 2 bases, and a stretch of 25 bases separates them. Taken from the germline V gene (reference sequence), the CDR1 and CDR2 loops are MNHEY and SMNVEV. The CDR3 spans 19 residues, from the cysteine through the phenylalanine. Only CDR3 DNA is held: 57 bases, read in frame from base 1. The donors were healthy, HIV-negative adults with no recently reported acute infections or vaccinations. Only Caucasian adults living in Nashville, Tennessee, USA were represented among the donors. CD4+ T cells were enriched by magnetic negative selection, after which naive cells were positively selected on CD45RA and the negative fraction was taken as the memory subset. After blood collection by leukapheresis, PBMCs were isolated using Ficoll-Histopaque density gradient centrifugation and then cryopreserved in the vapor phase of liquid nitrogen. Purity and quantity of every magnetically sorted T cell population were checked by analytical flow cytometry. Genomic DNA was isolated from every sorted fraction and measured by UV absorbance on a Nanodrop 2000c.

Using the deep immunoSEQ assay, TCR CDR3 regions were amplified from genomic DNA by multiplex PCR. For each cell subset, the extracted genomic DNA was distributed evenly across all wells of several immunoSEQ 96-well plates, and each plate served as one replicate. For sorted subsets, each replicate PCR was loaded with about 0.2 ug genomic DNA, equivalent to 30,000 or so T cell genomes. Purified libraries were quantified with a Qubit 3.0 fluorometer, sized on a Bioanalyzer 2100, and re-quantified with the KAPA Library Quantification kit. Every immunoSEQ 96-well plate was sequenced on a separate single-read 150-cycle Illumina NextSeq 550 flow cell. As for the authors' bioinformatics: Because the immunoSEQ output included only junctional sequences and no quality scores, the filtering could not be the same as the filtering used for full-length reads. To assign V/J genes and CDR3, sequences were annotated using PyIR, a Python wrapper for IgBLAST v1.9, with IMGT germline references. Any read was removed if the V/J assignment was weak (E-value above 1e-6), the CDR3 was missing, or the read contained stop codons, out-of-frame junctions, or ambiguous translated residues. V3J clonotypes were defined as sequences sharing the same inferred V gene, J gene, and CDR3 amino acid sequence. Percentage overlap between repertoires was computed as shared unique clonotypes divided by the size of the smaller repertoire. Three approaches were used to assess repertoire richness: RTK rarefaction, the Chao1 estimator, and Recon v2.1 estimates of unobserved clonotypes. Generation probabilities were computed with OLGA for all TCRbeta clonotypes obtained by the gDNA method from several donors. Held by TCRdb, this immuneACCESS table contains in-frame sequences only and omits some clones. Under half of the omission traces to an unresolved V gene where checked; the cause of the rest is unknown. V, J and clone size are those of that table, while D and trimming were read from the DNA. This sample is represented by about 180,000 clones; 90% to 95% of them were singletons. The ten largest make up more than 0.06% of the sample.

On the study overall, not on this receptor specifically: Sampling was limited to blood, and TCR repertoires in tissue likely differ from TCR repertoires in blood. The genetic and exposure-history diversity represented was limited by the small number of donors. Based on pairwise subsampling, the degree of clonotype sharing among donors was expected to be affected by sequencing depth. Sharing across several donors was observed for approximately 5% of naive CD4, 3% to 3.5% of naive CD8, roughly 2.3% of memory CD4, and around 0.4% of memory CD8 clonotypes. Rarefaction of sorted-subset datasets indicated incomplete sequencing despite the large sequencing depth. Compared with non-shared clonotypes, clonotypes shared by all four sorted-subset donors had higher generation probabilities. Naive subsets generally had larger estimated clonotype richness than memory subsets did.

As to this clone: The specificity of this receptor is unknown. No base-level quality is on record; no much larger clone is a single base apart.

Here the chain combines TRBV27 and TRBJ2-6, with the D segment identity uncertain. The origin of this receptor is a woman aged 25-40 years in good health. Sequenced material: naive CD4+ T cells sorted from blood. This specimen's cell subset or site label, per the study, means: CD45RA+ positively selected. The CDR3 sequence is CASQFRYGESYTGANVLTF. The base sequence is TGTGCCAGCCAGTTCCGGTATGGGGAAAGTTATACTGGGGCCAACGTCCTGACTTTC.